This section outlines one TCR beta chain sequence together with its context. CDR3 length: 14 residues. V shed 2 bases and J 4 bases; nucleotides not matched to a gene: 0. The V gene's germline CDR1 is MNHEY and CDR2 SMNVEV (reference sequence). This sample stems from a study of T cell changes during pregnancy in multiple sclerosis. Assay: immunoSEQ multiplex PCR; the TCRdb copy retains only in-frame clones and omits some. The data contain about 37,000 clones, 91% of them singletons. The TCR comes from a female donor in good health, enrolled as a control in a pregnancy study. Sample: CD4+ T cells from peripheral blood mononuclear cells, taken in the third trimester of pregnancy. This chain uses TRBV27 with TRBJ1-2, with 11 bases matching TRBD1. The CDR3 spells CASSLGTGGYGYTF. The CDR3 DNA reads TGTGCCAGCAGTTTAGGGACAGGGGGCTATGGCTACACCTTC.